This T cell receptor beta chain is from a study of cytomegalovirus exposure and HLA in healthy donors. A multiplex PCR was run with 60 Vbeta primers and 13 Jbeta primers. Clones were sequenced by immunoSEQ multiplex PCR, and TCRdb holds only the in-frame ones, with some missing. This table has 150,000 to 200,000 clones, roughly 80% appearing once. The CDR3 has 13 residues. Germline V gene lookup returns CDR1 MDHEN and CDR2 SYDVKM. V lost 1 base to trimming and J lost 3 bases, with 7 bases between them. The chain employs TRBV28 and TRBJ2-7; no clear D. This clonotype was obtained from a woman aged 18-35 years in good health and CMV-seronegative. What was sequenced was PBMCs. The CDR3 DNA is TGTGCCAGCAGTTTATCCCCCCACTACGAGCAGTACTTC. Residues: CASSLSPHYEQYF.